This T cell receptor beta chain stems from a study of blood T cell repertoires in COVID-19. The CDR3 totals 16 residues. Germline V gene data show CDR1 as SGHVS and CDR2 as FNYEAQ. V shed 3 bases and J shed 3 bases, with 15 bases lying between them. TCRdb's table, derived via immunoSEQ multiplex PCR, lists solely in-frame clones and lacks some. Here the sample spans 60,000 to 90,000 clones, 90% being singletons. This sequence joins TRBV7-6 and TRBJ1-3; D ambiguous. This clonotype was sampled from a woman older than 75 with acute or convalescent COVID-19. Sample: peripheral blood. The CDR3 DNA sequence: TGTGCCAGCAGCTTTGGGCCAGGACTGTATGGAAACACCATATATTTT. It specifies CASSFGPGLYGNTIYF.